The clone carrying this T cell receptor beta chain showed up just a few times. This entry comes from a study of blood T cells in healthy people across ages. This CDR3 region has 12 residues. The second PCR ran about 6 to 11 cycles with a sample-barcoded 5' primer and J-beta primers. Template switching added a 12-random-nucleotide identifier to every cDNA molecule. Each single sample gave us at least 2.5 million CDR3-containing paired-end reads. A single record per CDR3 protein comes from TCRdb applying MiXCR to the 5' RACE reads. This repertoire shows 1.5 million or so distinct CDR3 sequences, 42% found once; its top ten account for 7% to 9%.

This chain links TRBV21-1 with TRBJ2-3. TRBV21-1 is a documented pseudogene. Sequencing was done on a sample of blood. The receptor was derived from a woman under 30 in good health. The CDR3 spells CASSKLEDTQYF. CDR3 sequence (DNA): TGTGCCAGCAGCAAACTTGAAGATACGCAGTATTTT.